A single TCR beta chain is shown here with its context. The V and J ends lost 3 bases and 5 bases respectively, with 8 bases between them. Germline lookup yields CDR1 LNHDA and CDR2 SQIVND (reference sequence). The CDR3 is 14 residues long. The record originates from a study of shared clonotypes between healthy human individuals. Study-wide background: Researchers assigned three CD4 naive, three CD4 memory, two CD8 naive and one CD8 memory plate to each donor.

Per sorted-subset replicate PCR, input was about 180 ng DNA, representing some 30,000 T cell genomes. The protocol was immunoSEQ multiplex PCR, while the TCRdb copy is restricted to in-frame clones and leaves out a portion. The sample lists around 2.1 million clones, approximately 96% occurring once. V gene TRBV19 combines with J gene TRBJ1-6, with D unclear. The source material was naive CD4+ T cells sorted from blood. Subset meaning: CD45RA+ positively selected. This clonotype was sampled from a man younger than 35 in good health. The CDR3 spells CASSISPNNSPLHF. CDR3 sequence (DNA): TGTGCCAGTAGTATTTCCCCAAATAATTCACCCCTCCACTTT.